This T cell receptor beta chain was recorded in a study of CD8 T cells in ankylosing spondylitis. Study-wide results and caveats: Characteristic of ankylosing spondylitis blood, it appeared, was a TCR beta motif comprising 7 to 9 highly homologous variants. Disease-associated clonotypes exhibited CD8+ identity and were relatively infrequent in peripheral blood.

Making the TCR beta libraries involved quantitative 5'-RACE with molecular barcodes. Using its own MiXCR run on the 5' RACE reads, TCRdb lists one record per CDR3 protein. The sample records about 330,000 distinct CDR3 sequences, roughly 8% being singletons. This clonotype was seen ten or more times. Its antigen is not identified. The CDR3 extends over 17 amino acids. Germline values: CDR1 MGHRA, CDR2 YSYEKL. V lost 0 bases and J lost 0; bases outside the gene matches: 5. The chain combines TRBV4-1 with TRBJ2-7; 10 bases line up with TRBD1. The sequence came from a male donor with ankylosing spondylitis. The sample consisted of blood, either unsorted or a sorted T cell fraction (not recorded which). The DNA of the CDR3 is TGCGCCAGCAGCCAAGAGACTAGGACAGGGGGCTCCTACGAGCAGTACTTC. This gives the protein CASSQETRTGGSYEQYF.